This paragraph covers one TCR beta chain sequence. Its antigen is unknown. This CDR3 is built from 13 residues. Germline V CDR1 and CDR2: LGHNA, YSLEER. V was clipped by 1 base and J by 3 bases, with 6 bases between them. As to time point: before natalizumab initiation. Before the first natalizumab infusion, T0 blood samples were taken. The data are from a study of multiple sclerosis patients with progressive multifocal leukoencephalopathy. Turning to the study itself: Controls were natalizumab-treated multiple sclerosis patients who did not develop PML, sampled longitudinally. Whole-study results and caveats: TRBV and TRBJ usage showed no common pattern when PML developed.

The repertoire was sequenced with immunoSEQ multiplex PCR; TCRdb's copy has only in-frame clones and lacks some. The sample holds approximately 31,000 clones; 75% to 90% are singletons and the top ten take about 1.5%. V is TRBV4-3 and J is TRBJ2-5, with D unclear. This TCR was sampled from a human donor with multiple sclerosis. Material for sequencing was PBMCs. The CDR3: CASSQAGKETQYF. For the CDR3, the DNA is TGCGCCAGCAGCCAAGCTGGGAAAGAGACCCAGTACTTC.